The 8 T cell receptor beta chains below were found in one sample sequenced in a study of blood T cell repertoires in COVID-19. Clones were read by immunoSEQ multiplex PCR, and TCRdb kept only the in-frame ones, dropping some. The sample shows about 190,000 clones, over 75% of them seen only once. Sequenced sample: peripheral blood. The receptors come from a woman aged 45-65 years with acute or convalescent COVID-19.

The V call is TRBV27, the J call TRBJ2-3, with 12 bases aligning to TRBD2. Germline V lookup: CDR1 MNHEY, CDR2 SMNVEV (reference sequence). This CDR3 region has 18 residues. V trimming: 4 bases; J trimming: 2 bases; junction bases outside the gene matches: 10. CDR3 nucleotide sequence: TGTGCCAGCAGTTATCTAGCGGGGGGGCAAATCCTCACAGATACGCAGTATTTT. This codes for CASSYLAGGQILTDTQYF.

This chain links TRBV5-4 with TRBJ2-7; tentative D call: TRBD1 (5 bases). Germline CDR1 SGHNT, CDR2 YYREEE (reference sequence). The V end was cut by 5 bases, the J end by 5 bases, with 17 bases between. This CDR3 has 14 residues. CDR3 sequence (DNA): TGTGCCAGCAGTTCAACCACAGGTTCCCACGAGCAGTACTTC. Translated: CASSSTTGSHEQYF.

The chain employs TRBV12-3 or TRBV12-4 and TRBJ1-1; 8 bases are a match to TRBD1. The CDR3 is 13 amino acids. With V trimmed by 6 bases and J by 10 bases, 10 bases remained unmatched. The CDR3 coding sequence is TGTGCCAGCAGCCGGGACAGGAGGAGAGCAGCTTTCTTT. Amino acids: CASSRDRRRAAFF.

The rearrangement joins TRBV30 to TRBJ2-7; 7 bases are shared with TRBD1. J was trimmed by 9 bases and V by 5 bases; bases with no gene match: 7. The CDR3 has 11 amino acids. Germline V gene lookup returns CDR1 GTSNPN and CDR2 SVGIG (reference sequence). DNA of the CDR3: TGTGCCTGGGACAGGGCTGGGGGGCAGTACTTC. Translating it yields CAWDRAGGQYF.

This clone has only a few counts. The rearrangement joins TRBV6-6 to TRBJ1-2; D gene uncertain. The CDR3 covers 11 residues. The germline V gene has CDR1 MNHNY and CDR2 SVGAGI (reference sequence). V was shortened by 6 bases and J by 3 bases, with 5 bases between the two germline ends. The DNA of the CDR3 is TGTGCCAGCAGGAGCTACTATGGCTACACCTTC. This translates into CASRSYYGYTF.

The sample holds one count of this clone. J is TRBJ2-5 and V is TRBV4-3; D might be TRBD2 (5 bases). CDR1 and CDR2 (germline): LGHNA, YSLEER. V lost 1 base and J 5 bases, leaving 14 bases between the germline ends. The CDR3 consists of 15 residues. CDR3 in amino acids: CASSQGPSPRETQYF. The CDR3 DNA sequence: TGCGCCAGCAGCCAAGGGCCTAGCCCCAGGGAGACCCAGTACTTC.

The V call is TRBV14, the J call TRBJ1-4; D not resolved. CDR3 length: 13 residues. Germline V gene lookup returns CDR1 SGHDN and CDR2 FVKESK. V was cut by 0 bases and J by 4 bases, with 3 bases left in between. CDR3 DNA sequence: TGTGCCAGCAGCCAAGAACTTAATGAAAAACTGTTTTTT. Translating it yields CASSQELNEKLFF.

The chain employs TRBV5-1 and TRBJ2-7, with 10 bases matching TRBD1. V was pared by 0 bases and J by 5 bases, with 5 bases of the junction left unmatched. The CDR3 is 15 residues long. Germline assignment: CDR1 SGHRS and CDR2 YFSETQ. The CDR3 DNA follows: TGCGCCAGCAGCTTGGCTGGACAGGGGGGCAACGAGCAGTACTTC. Translated, it gives CASSLAGQGGNEQYF. The complete variable domain, with remaining parts taken from reference TRBV5-1 and TRBJ2-7, reads KAGVTQTPRYLIKTRGQQVTLSCSPISGHRSVSWYQQTPGQGLQFLFEYFSETQRNKGNFPGRFSGRQFSNSRSEMNVSTLELGDSALYLCASSLAGQGGNEQYFGPGTRLTVT.